This is a list of T cell receptor beta chains from one sample in a study of blood T cell repertoires in COVID-19. Repertoires were generated with immunoSEQ multiplex PCR, while TCRdb's copy carries only in-frame clones and drops some. The sample includes tens of thousands of clones, under 95% of them seen just once. The source material was peripheral blood. The receptors originated from a human donor with active COVID-19. The donor label of this sample is uncertain. CDR3s include the opening cysteine and the closing phenylalanine or tryptophan. A D gene is named only where the DNA matches it firmly. Size values are once, few and many counts, or a class for expanded clones, and some rows have none.

CDR3 protein,CDR3 DNA,clone size,V gene,J gene,D gene
CASTPGGGETQYF,TGTGCCTCGACACCCGGCGGGGGAGAGACCCAGTACTTC,NA,TRBV28,TRBJ2-5,TRBD2
CASSPHSGGKKGETQYF,TGCGCCAGCAGCCCACATAGCGGGGGTAAAAAGGGCGAGACCCAGTACTTC,NA,TRBV5-1,TRBJ2-5,TRBD2
CASSPGLARYQETQYF,TGTGCCAGCAGCCCGGGACTAGCGCGGTACCAAGAGACCCAGTACTTC,NA,TRBV3-1/TRBV3-2,TRBJ2-5,TRBD2
CASSPWDRTYGYTF,TGTGCCAGCTCACCATGGGACAGGACCTATGGCTACACCTTC,NA,TRBV18,TRBJ1-2,TRBD1
CAISSQGDGANVLTF,TGTGCCATCAGTTCACAGGGAGACGGGGCCAACGTCCTGACTTTC,once,TRBV10-3,TRBJ2-6,NA
CASNKPLWTGRGANVLTF,TGTGCCAGCAACAAACCCTTGTGGACAGGACGGGGGGCCAACGTCCTGACTTTC,once,TRBV5-4,TRBJ2-6,TRBD1
CASSIVGTPRSGYTF,TGTGCCAGTAGTATAGTGGGGACTCCGAGAAGTGGCTACACCTTC,NA,TRBV19,TRBJ1-2,NA
CASSSLAGGRGEQFF,TGTGCCAGCAGCTCCCTAGCGGGGGGGCGTGGTGAGCAGTTCTTC,NA,TRBV13,TRBJ2-1,TRBD2
CASSPGRGPGNTIYF,TGCGCCAGCTCCCCGGGCAGGGGCCCAGGAAACACCATATATTTT,NA,TRBV4-3,TRBJ1-3,NA
CASSYSMVPQGNEQFF,TGTGCCAGCAGTTACTCGATGGTACCTCAGGGCAATGAGCAGTTCTTC,NA,TRBV6-6,TRBJ2-1,NA
CASSYGLGANTEAFF,TGTGCCAGCAGTTACGGTTTGGGGGCCAACACTGAAGCTTTCTTT,few,TRBV27,TRBJ1-1,NA
CASSPPGQGADTQYF,TGTGCCAGCTCACCTCCGGGACAGGGGGCAGATACGCAGTATTTT,NA,TRBV18,TRBJ2-3,TRBD1
CASSQEVAGGYVGANVLTF,TGTGCCAGCAGCCAAGAAGTAGCGGGGGGGTATGTAGGGGCCAACGTCCTGACTTTC,once,TRBV4-2,TRBJ2-6,TRBD2
CASSVGVGQGGNEQFF,TGTGCCAGCAGTGTAGGGGTGGGGCAGGGTGGAAATGAGCAGTTCTTC,once,TRBV7-6,TRBJ2-1,NA
CASSGRDTQYF,TGCGCCAGCTCGGGAAGAGATACGCAGTATTTT,once,TRBV5-1,TRBJ2-3,NA
CASSSGGGYTF,TGTGCCAGCAGCTCAGGGGGCGGCTACACCTTC,NA,TRBV4-2,TRBJ1-2,TRBD1
CASSLVLARTDTQYF,TGTGCCAGCAGCTTAGTACTAGCGCGGACAGATACGCAGTATTTT,NA,TRBV7-8,TRBJ2-3,TRBD2
CATRGTGGIGELFF,TGTGCCACCAGAGGGACAGGGGGAATCGGGGAGCTGTTTTTT,NA,TRBV24-1,TRBJ2-2,TRBD1
CASSFGQGISYEQYF,TGTGCCAGCAGCTTTGGACAGGGGATTTCCTACGAGCAGTACTTC,NA,TRBV7-2,TRBJ2-7,TRBD1
CASSGVWQGNEQYF,TGTGCCAGCAGTGGGGTTTGGCAGGGTAACGAGCAGTACTTC,NA,TRBV2,TRBJ2-7,NA